Shown below are 22 T cell receptor beta chains from a single sample sequenced in a study of PD-L1 blockade in urothelial cancer. Time point meaning: peripheral blood 6 weeks after treatment start. The method was immunoSEQ multiplex PCR; TCRdb's version includes in-frame clones alone and lacks a portion of them. Found here are roughly 51,000 clones, under 85% of them singletons; the top ten hold less than 2%. The starting material was PBMCs, obtained around atezolizumab (anti-PD-L1) treatment. The source of these receptors is a man between 50 and 59 years old with urothelial cancer.

The chain is built from TRBV14 and TRBJ2-3; 9 bases match TRBD2. The V gene's germline CDR1 is SGHDN and CDR2 FVKESK. The CDR3 has 17 residues. The V gene end was trimmed by 0 bases and the J gene end by 5 bases; junction bases not matched to a gene: 9. The CDR3 nucleotides read TGTGCCAGCAGCCAAGAATTCGGCGGGAGGGCCGGAGATACGCAGTATTTT. Amino acid sequence: CASSQEFGGRAGDTQYF.

The CDR3 spells CASSLRAGGDTGELFF. The CDR3 region has the DNA TGTGCCAGCAGCTTAAGGGCGGGGGGTGATACCGGGGAGCTGTTTTTT. This rearrangement joins TRBV7-3 to TRBJ2-2; TRBD2 aligns across 8 bases. The CDR3 contains 16 residues. Per the germline V gene, CDR1 is SGHTA and CDR2 is FQGTGA. V lost 1 base and J lost 5; bases outside the gene matches: 6.

The chain recombines TRBV11-3 with TRBJ2-2; 7 bases are shared with TRBD1. Trimming at V came to 0 bases and at J to 7 bases, leaving 2 bases not matched to a gene. Germline V gene lookup returns CDR1 SGHNT and CDR2 YENEEA. There are 14 residues in the CDR3. The CDR3 spells CASSLDPGGGELFF. DNA for the CDR3: TGTGCCAGCAGCTTAGATCCAGGGGGCGGGGAGCTGTTTTTT.

The chain has TRBV27 and TRBJ2-1; 10 bases agree with TRBD2. This CDR3 has 19 amino acids. The V segment lost 0 bases and the J segment 5 bases; nucleotides outside the gene matches: 13. Germline V gene data show CDR1 as MNHEY and CDR2 as SMNVEV (reference sequence). CDR3 region: CASSLSISRLAGADNEQFF. The DNA of the CDR3 is TGTGCCAGCAGTTTATCAATATCACGTCTAGCGGGAGCTGACAATGAGCAGTTCTTC.

The chain combines TRBV5-1 with TRBJ2-5; D is unresolved. V shed 4 bases and J shed 4 bases, with 11 bases lying between them. The CDR3 totals 13 residues. Germline-derived CDR1 and CDR2 are SGHRS and YFSETQ. DNA of the CDR3: TGCGCCAGCAGCCCAAACTCGGGAGAGACCCAGTACTTC. Its protein is CASSPNSGETQYF.

The chain combines TRBV7-2 with TRBJ2-3, with D unresolved. The CDR3 extends over 12 amino acids. The V end was cut by 5 bases, the J end by 2 bases, with 5 bases between. Germline-derived CDR1 and CDR2 are SGHTA and FQGNSA. CDR3 nucleotides: TGTGCCAGCAGCCGTTACACAGATACGCAGTATTTT. Amino acid sequence: CASSRYTDTQYF.

The genes are TRBV13 and TRBJ2-7; TRBD2 matches at 7 bases. Germline CDR1 PRHDT, CDR2 FYEKMQ (reference sequence). CDR3 size: 15 residues. The junction had 9 bases not matched to a gene; V was cut back by 5 bases and J by 2 bases. The CDR3 DNA sequence: TGTGCCAGCAGCATACTAGCGCGGCCCCCCTACGAGCAGTACTTC. It yields the protein CASSILARPPYEQYF. Using reference TRBV13 and TRBJ2-7 for the parts outside the CDR3, the full variable domain is AAGVIQSPRHLIKEKRETATLKCYPIPRHDTVYWYQQGPGQDPQFLISFYEKMQSDKGSIPDRFSAQQFSDYHSELNMSSLELGDSALYFCASSILARPPYEQYFGPGTRLTVT.

The chain links TRBV19 to TRBJ1-4; tentative D call: TRBD1 (5 bases). The germline CDR1 and CDR2 sequences are LNHDA and SQIVND (reference sequence). Trimming removed 3 bases at V and 10 bases at J, with 15 bases between. CDR3 length equals 14 residues. CDR3 sequence (DNA): TGTGCCAGTAGTATGGACACGAGCGCCGGAAAACTGTTTTTT. This encodes CASSMDTSAGKLFF.

This clone was counted once. The rearrangement links TRBV30 to TRBJ1-4; 8 bases align to TRBD1. With V trimmed by 2 bases and J by 7 bases, 6 bases remained unmatched. The germline V gene has CDR1 GTSNPN and CDR2 SVGIG (reference sequence). This CDR3 contains 14 residues. This CDR3 reads CAWSISGGGEKLFF. CDR3 bases: TGTGCCTGGAGTATTTCAGGGGGCGGTGAAAAACTGTTTTTT.

This sequence joins TRBV7-9 and TRBJ2-1; 11 positions agree with TRBD2. J gave up 4 bases and V 1 base, and 12 bases lay outside the gene matches. CDR1 and CDR2 from the germline V gene are SEHNR and FQNEAQ (reference sequence). The CDR3 is made up of 19 amino acids. CDR3 residues: CASSLVGRRGLAVYNEQFF. DNA for the CDR3: TGTGCCAGCAGCTTAGTAGGTCGTAGGGGACTAGCGGTATACAATGAGCAGTTCTTC.

The chain combines TRBV2 with TRBJ2-4; D is perhaps TRBD2 (5 bases). Trimming took off 4 bases at V and 6 bases at J, with 19 bases between the two ends. CDR3 size: 16 residues. In germline, CDR1 is SNHLY, CDR2 FYNNEI. The CDR3 loop is CASSGTGWVLGNIQYF. The CDR3 coding sequence is TGTGCCAGCAGTGGTACGGGATGGGTTTTAGGAAACATTCAGTACTTC.

The V gene is TRBV14, the J gene TRBJ2-2; 8 bases align to TRBD2. J lost 5 bases, V lost 1 base, and 15 bases had no gene match. CDR1 and CDR2 from the germline V gene are SGHDN and FVKESK. The CDR3 runs to 19 residues. CDR3 DNA: TGTGCCAGCAGCCAAGTTCCATTAGTAGCGGGATTCTGGACCGGGGAGCTGTTTTTT. Residues: CASSQVPLVAGFWTGELFF. The variable domain in full, with the rest retrieved from reference TRBV14 and TRBJ2-2, is EAGVTQFPSHSVIEKGQTVTLRCDPISGHDNLYWYRRVMGKEIKFLLHFVKESKQDESGMPNNRFLAERTGGTYSTLKVQPAELEDSGVYFCASSQVPLVAGFWTGELFFGEGSRLTVL.

The V gene is TRBV19, the J gene TRBJ2-3; TRBD1 matches at 10 bases. The CDR3 has 17 amino acids. The V gene end was trimmed by 5 bases and the J gene end by 0 bases; junction bases not matched to a gene: 8. From germline, CDR1 is LNHDA and CDR2 SQIVND (reference sequence). The CDR3, as DNA: TGTGCCAGTAGTTCCAGAGGGACAGGGGTTAGCACAGATACGCAGTATTTT. It codes for CASSSRGTGVSTDTQYF.

The CDR3 coding sequence is TGCGCCAGCAGCCAGCCAACTAGCGGGAACGACAATGAGCAGTTCTTC. Its translation: CASSQPTSGNDNEQFF. This rearrangement joins TRBV4-1 to TRBJ2-1; 10 bases line up with TRBD2. This CDR3 comprises 16 residues. The trim removed 3 bases at V and 5 bases at J, leaving 7 bases unmatched. The germline V gene has CDR1 MGHRA and CDR2 YSYEKL.

This clone was counted between two and nine times. CDR3 in DNA: TGTGCCAGCAGCCAAACAGGGAGCTCCTACAATGAGCAGTTCTTC. Its translation is CASSQTGSSYNEQFF. This chain links TRBV7-7 with TRBJ2-1; a weak D match, TRBD1 (6 bases). CDR1 is SSHAT, CDR2 FNYEAQ, per germline (reference sequence). This CDR3 has 15 amino acids. V lost 5 bases to trimming and J lost 0 bases, with 11 bases between them.

This clone has a single count. The J gene is TRBJ1-5, the V gene TRBV30; D unclear. The CDR3 spans 15 residues. The germline V gene encodes CDR1 GTSNPN and CDR2 SVGIG (reference sequence). V was shortened by 2 bases and J by 7 bases, with 18 bases between the two germline ends. CDR3 region: CAWSRNRAGGQPQHF. The CDR3 bases are TGTGCCTGGAGTAGGAATAGGGCGGGAGGACAGCCCCAGCATTTT.

The V gene is TRBV7-2, the J gene TRBJ2-7; tentatively, D is TRBD2 (6 bases). CDR1 and CDR2 (germline): SGHTA, FQGNSA. The CDR3 covers 14 residues. The V end lost 4 bases, the J end lost 0 bases, and 10 bases lay between the germline ends. CDR3: CASSWGLRSYEQYF. CDR3 coding DNA: TGTGCCAGCAGCTGGGGACTGCGCTCCTACGAGCAGTACTTC.

The rearrangement joins TRBV5-1 to TRBJ2-1; 7 bases are shared with TRBD2. CDR3 length: 15 residues. The ends lost 3 bases at V and 7 bases at J; junction bases unmatched: 10. CDR1 and CDR2 from the germline V gene are SGHRS and YFSETQ. CDR3 region: CASSSLAVARNEQFF. The DNA of the CDR3 is TGCGCCAGCAGCTCCCTAGCGGTAGCTCGGAATGAGCAGTTCTTC.

This chain joins TRBV30 and TRBJ2-1; a weak D match, TRBD2 (7 bases). This CDR3 has 10 amino acids. Germline loops: CDR1 GTSNPN, CDR2 SVGIG (reference sequence). V was shortened by 6 bases and J by 14 bases, with 14 bases between the two germline ends. This CDR3 is CACLGGGEFF. The CDR3 DNA follows: TGTGCCTGCCTAGGAGGGGGGGAGTTCTTC.

The V and J genes are TRBV10-1 and TRBJ2-7; D call uncertain. Germline lookup yields CDR1 WNHNN and CDR2 SYGVQD (reference sequence). Trimming took 2 bases from V and 5 from J, leaving 4 bases between them. The CDR3 totals 11 residues. The CDR3 DNA sequence: TGCGCCAGCAGTGAGCCCAACGAGCAGTACTTC. Its protein is CASSEPNEQYF.

This chain joins TRBV4-3 and TRBJ2-2, with TRBD2 identical over 7 bases. The CDR3 runs 18 residues. Germline loops: CDR1 LGHNA, CDR2 YSLEER. Germline trimming cut 1 base from V and 5 bases from J; bases unmatched to any gene: 13. CDR3 coding DNA: TGCGCCAGCAGCCAAGCTCTACCTGGGGGGGTGGGTACCGGGGAGCTGTTTTTT. This translates into CASSQALPGGVGTGELFF.

The V and J genes are TRBV7-9 and TRBJ2-7; a weak D match, TRBD2 (7 bases). Trimming cost V 1 base and J 6 bases, with 13 bases left between them. Germline V gene data show CDR1 as SEHNR and CDR2 as FQNEAQ (reference sequence). The CDR3 runs to 14 residues. The CDR3 DNA follows: TGTGCCAGCAGCTTAGGGGGGGGGCCAGGCGAGCAGTACTTC. This encodes CASSLGGGPGEQYF.